This TCR beta chain originates from a study of blood T cells in healthy people across ages (dated by TCRdb to 2014 to 2015). For the wider study: In model experiments, roughly one uniquely barcoded TCR beta cDNA molecule per two T cells was captured by template switching. To avoid experimental bias, donors of different ages were randomly spread across the sequencing lanes. The study analyzed two additional independent replicas of 1 million unique cDNA reads from the same blood draw for two donors, one aged 18 to 29 and one aged 80 or older. Donors were grouped into four age groups: young (average approximately 15 years), middle-aged (under 40), aged (around 60) and long-lived (approximately 78). The study measured age-related changes in TCR beta repertoire diversity using deep sequencing normalized with unique cDNA molecular identifiers.

The donors were under 40 Caucasian individuals from Russia, aged roughly 6 to 100 years, who were systemically healthy. Each donor gave about 9.7 milliliters of peripheral blood, drawn into EDTA-treated Vacutainer tubes. PBMCs were isolated by Ficoll-Paque density-gradient centrifugation, with at least 6 million obtained per sample. Total RNA, at least 6 micrograms per sample, was extracted from PBMCs with Trizol reagent. For every donor, flow cytometry on a PBMC aliquot measured the percentage of naive CD45RAhigh/CD27high T cells. Broader findings and caveats from the paper: Bulk unsorted PBMC profiling prevented conclusive comparison of naive and antigen-experienced compartments. Compared with the aged group, more naive CD4+ T cells, fewer expanded clones and increased TCR diversity were shown by the long-lived group, suggesting age selection. Total diversity estimates from one million sequenced T cells were considered lower bounds and underestimates. There was a strong correlation between observed TCR beta diversity and the percentage of naive T cells measured by flow cytometry. As age increased, observed TCR beta diversity per million T cells dropped in a roughly linear way, and a significant reduction was already evident by age around 41. Because donor CMV infection status was unknown, age-related changes in expanded clonotypes were potentially confounded.

This clonotype has a handful of counts. Its antigen is unknown. No qualities accompany the bases; no much larger clone lies one base away. For this chain, trimming is 1 base at the V end and 5 bases at the J end, and the number of junction bases without a gene match is 7. Inclusive of the bounding cysteine and phenylalanine, the CDR3 is 17 residues long. The kept DNA is CDR3 alone, 51 bases in frame from the first base. CDR1 and CDR2, per the germline V gene, are MGHRA and YSYEKL. The method behind the library was 5' RACE. The instrument given in TCRdb is Illumina HiSeq 2500. A second PCR of about 7 to 12 cycles was run with a J-beta primer mix and a sample-barcoded 5' primer. A unique molecular identifier was introduced onto each TCR beta cDNA molecule by a template-switch 5' adaptor carrying 12 random nucleotides. Each sample yielded at least 2.5 million CDR3-containing paired-end reads. First-strand cDNA synthesis was performed from all RNA using the Mint cDNA synthesis kit, with priming by a TRBC-specific oligonucleotide. All cDNA was treated with uracil-DNA glycosylase and then went through a first 18-cycle PCR with the universal primers M1SS and BC2_uni_R. In the authors' own workflow: Each sample was normalized by randomly selecting 1 million high-quality reads, each carrying a distinct molecular identifier. Instead of being binned into consensus sequences, reads that shared molecular identifiers were thrown out. MiTCR, with a Q25 quality threshold and the strictest error-elimination algorithm, was used for CDR3 identification, clonotype clustering and error correction. A nonparametric unseen species model with Euler transformation was used to estimate a lower bound on total TCR beta diversity. The raw public data were reprocessed by TCRdb itself: fastp quality trimming at Q25, MiXCR clonotype calling, in-frame beta chains only. Identical CDR3 proteins give one entry, which carries the most common genes and DNA. Here the V and J calls rest on TCRdb's processing, not on the authors' analysis. Here the sample has 1.5 million or so distinct CDR3 sequences; around two fifths occur a single time. Together, the top ten hold approximately 7.9% of the sample.

Sequencing used blood. This receptor chain uses TRBV4-1 and TRBJ2-3; TRBD2 fits 12 bases in the junction. The sequence came from a woman aged 18-29 years in good health. The CDR3 region reads CASSQVPLAGGKDTQYF. The nucleotides are TGCGCCAGCAGCCAAGTTCCTCTAGCGGGGGGGAAAGATACGCAGTATTTT.